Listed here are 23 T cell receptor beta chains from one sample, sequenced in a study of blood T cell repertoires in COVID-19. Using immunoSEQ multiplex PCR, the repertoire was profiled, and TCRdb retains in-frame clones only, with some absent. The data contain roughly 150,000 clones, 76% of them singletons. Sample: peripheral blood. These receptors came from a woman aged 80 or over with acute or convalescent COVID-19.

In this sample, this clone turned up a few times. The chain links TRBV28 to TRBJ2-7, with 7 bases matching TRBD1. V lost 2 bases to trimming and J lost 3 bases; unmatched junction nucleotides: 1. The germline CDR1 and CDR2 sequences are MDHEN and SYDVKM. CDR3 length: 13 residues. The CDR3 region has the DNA TGTGCCAGCAGTTTAGGGACAGACTACGAGCAGTACTTC. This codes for CASSLGTDYEQYF.

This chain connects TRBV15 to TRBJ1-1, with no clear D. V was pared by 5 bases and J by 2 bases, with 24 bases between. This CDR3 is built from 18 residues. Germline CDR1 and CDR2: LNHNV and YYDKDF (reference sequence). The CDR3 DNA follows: TGTGCCACCAGCTCCCAGTTCTTGACACCTGAATTTAACACTGAAGCTTTCTTT. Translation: CATSSQFLTPEFNTEAFF.

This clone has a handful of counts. CDR3 nucleotides: TGTGCCAGCAGCTTAACGAGTATTGGTGAGCAGTTCTTC. It translates to CASSLTSIGEQFF. The genes are TRBV7-3 and TRBJ2-1; D is uncertain. Trimming pared 0 bases from V and 9 bases from J, leaving 9 bases between. The CDR3 sequence is 13 residues long. CDR1 SGHTA and CDR2 FQGTGA come from the germline V gene.

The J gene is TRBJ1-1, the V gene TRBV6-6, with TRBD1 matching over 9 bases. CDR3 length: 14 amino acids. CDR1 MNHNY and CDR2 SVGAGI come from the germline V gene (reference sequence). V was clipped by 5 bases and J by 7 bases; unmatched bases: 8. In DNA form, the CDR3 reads TGTGCCAGCAGTCTGGGACAGGGCAGACATGAAGCTTTCTTT. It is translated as CASSLGQGRHEAFF.

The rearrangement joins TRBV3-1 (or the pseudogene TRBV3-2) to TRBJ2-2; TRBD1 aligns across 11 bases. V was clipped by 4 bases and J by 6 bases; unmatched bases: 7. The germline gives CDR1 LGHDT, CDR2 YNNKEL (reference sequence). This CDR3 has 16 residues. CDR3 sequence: CASSLRTGGASGELFF. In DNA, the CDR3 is TGTGCCAGCAGCCTCAGGACAGGGGGCGCGTCCGGGGAGCTGTTTTTT.

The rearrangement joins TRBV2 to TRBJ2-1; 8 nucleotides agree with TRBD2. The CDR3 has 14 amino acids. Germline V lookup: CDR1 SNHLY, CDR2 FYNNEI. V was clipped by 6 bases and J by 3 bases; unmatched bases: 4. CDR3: CASSSTSDYNEQFF. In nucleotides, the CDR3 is TGTGCCAGCAGCTCGACTAGCGACTACAATGAGCAGTTCTTC.

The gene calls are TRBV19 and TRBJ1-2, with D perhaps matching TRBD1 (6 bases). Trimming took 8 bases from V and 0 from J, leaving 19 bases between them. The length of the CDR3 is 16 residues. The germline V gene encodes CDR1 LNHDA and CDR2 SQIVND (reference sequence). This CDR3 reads CASGTPGDLPNYGYTF. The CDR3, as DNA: TGTGCCAGTGGAACCCCAGGGGATCTCCCTAACTATGGCTACACCTTC.

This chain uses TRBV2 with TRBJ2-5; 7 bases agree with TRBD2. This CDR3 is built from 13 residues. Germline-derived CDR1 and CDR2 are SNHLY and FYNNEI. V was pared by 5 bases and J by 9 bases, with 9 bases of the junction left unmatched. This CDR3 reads CASSLADIAAQYF. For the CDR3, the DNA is TGTGCCAGCAGTCTAGCGGACATTGCGGCCCAGTACTTC.

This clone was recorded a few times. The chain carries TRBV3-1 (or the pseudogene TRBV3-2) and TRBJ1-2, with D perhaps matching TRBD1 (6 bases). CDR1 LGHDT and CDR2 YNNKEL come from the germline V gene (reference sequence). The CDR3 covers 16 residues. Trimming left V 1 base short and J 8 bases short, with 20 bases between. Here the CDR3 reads CASSQVGQYASGGYTF. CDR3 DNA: TGTGCCAGCAGCCAAGTAGGACAGTACGCTAGTGGAGGCTACACCTTC.

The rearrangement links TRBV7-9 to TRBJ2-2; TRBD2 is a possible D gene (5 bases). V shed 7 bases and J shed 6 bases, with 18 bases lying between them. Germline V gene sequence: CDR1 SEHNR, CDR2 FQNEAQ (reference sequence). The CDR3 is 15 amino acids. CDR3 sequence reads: CASTLALFGSGELFF. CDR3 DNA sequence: TGTGCCAGCACTCTAGCCCTCTTCGGGTCCGGGGAGCTGTTTTTT.

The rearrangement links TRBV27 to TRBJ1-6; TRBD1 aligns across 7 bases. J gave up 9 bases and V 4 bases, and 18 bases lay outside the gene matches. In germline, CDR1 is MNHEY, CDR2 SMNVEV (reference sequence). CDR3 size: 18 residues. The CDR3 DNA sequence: TGTGCCAGCAGTTCATCCCCCGTTCACAGGGGTGGTAGTTCACCCCTCCACTTT. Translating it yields CASSSSPVHRGGSSPLHF.

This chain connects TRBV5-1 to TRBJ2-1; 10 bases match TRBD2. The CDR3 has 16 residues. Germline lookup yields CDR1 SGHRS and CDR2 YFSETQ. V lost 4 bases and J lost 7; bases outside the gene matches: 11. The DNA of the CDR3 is TGCGCCAGCAGCACGACAGCGGGAGGGCCGAGAAATGAGCAGTTCTTC. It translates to CASSTTAGGPRNEQFF.

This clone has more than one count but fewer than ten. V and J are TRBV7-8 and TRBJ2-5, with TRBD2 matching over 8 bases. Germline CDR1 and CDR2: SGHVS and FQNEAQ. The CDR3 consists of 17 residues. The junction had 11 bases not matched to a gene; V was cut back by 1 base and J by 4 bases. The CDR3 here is CASSLGTLGSGGETQYF. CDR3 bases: TGTGCCAGCAGCTTAGGAACCTTGGGGAGCGGGGGAGAGACCCAGTACTTC.

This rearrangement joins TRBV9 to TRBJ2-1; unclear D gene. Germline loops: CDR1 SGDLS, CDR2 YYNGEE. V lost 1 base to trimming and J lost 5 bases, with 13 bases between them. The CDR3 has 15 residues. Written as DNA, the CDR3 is TGTGCCAGCAGCGTAACCCCTGCACTAAACAATGAGCAGTTCTTC. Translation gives CASSVTPALNNEQFF.

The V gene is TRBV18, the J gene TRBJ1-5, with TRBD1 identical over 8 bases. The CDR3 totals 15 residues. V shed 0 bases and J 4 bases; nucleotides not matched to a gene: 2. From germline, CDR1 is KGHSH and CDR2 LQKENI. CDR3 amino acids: CASSPPGQGNQPQHF. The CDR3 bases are TGTGCCAGCTCACCACCTGGACAGGGTAATCAGCCCCAGCATTTT.

CDR3 in amino acids: CASSLNRGTGELFF. The CDR3 DNA sequence: TGCGCCAGCAGCTTAAACAGGGGCACCGGGGAGCTGTTTTTT. This chain joins TRBV5-1 and TRBJ2-2; 7 nucleotides agree with TRBD1. CDR1 and CDR2 from the germline V gene are SGHRS and YFSETQ. The length of the CDR3 is 14 residues. The V gene end was trimmed by 2 bases and the J gene end by 4 bases; junction bases not matched to a gene: 2.

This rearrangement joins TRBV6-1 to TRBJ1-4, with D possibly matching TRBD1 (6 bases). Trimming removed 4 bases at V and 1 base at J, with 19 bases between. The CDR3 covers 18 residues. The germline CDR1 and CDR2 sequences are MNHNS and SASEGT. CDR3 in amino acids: CASSAQQGSQGTNEKLFF. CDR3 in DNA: TGTGCCAGCAGTGCTCAACAGGGCAGCCAGGGAACTAATGAAAAACTGTTTTTT.

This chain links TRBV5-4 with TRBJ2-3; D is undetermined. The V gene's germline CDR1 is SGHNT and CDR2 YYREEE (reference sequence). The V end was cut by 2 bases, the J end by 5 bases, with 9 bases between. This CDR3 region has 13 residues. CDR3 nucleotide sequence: TGTGCCAGCAGCTTAGATCCGGGAGATACGCAGTATTTT. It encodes CASSLDPGDTQYF.

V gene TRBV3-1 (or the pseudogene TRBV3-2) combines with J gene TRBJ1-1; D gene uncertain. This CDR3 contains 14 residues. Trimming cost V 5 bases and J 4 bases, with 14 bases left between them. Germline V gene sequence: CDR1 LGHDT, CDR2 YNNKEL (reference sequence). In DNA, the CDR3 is TGTGCCAGCAGCAACCTTGCGGGTAGCACTGAAGCTTTCTTT. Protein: CASSNLAGSTEAFF.

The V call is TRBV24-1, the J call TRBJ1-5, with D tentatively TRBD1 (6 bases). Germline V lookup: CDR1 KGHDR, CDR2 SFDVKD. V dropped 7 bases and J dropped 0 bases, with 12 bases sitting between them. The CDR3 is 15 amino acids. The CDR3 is CATRARDNSNQPQHF. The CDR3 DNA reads TGTGCCACCAGGGCTAGGGACAATAGCAATCAGCCCCAGCATTTT.

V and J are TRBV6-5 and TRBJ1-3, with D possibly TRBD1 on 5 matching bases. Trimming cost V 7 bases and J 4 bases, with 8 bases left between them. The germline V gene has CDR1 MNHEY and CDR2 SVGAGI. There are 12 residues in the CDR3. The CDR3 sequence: CASTSGGNTIYF. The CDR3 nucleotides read TGTGCCAGCACTTCAGGGGGAAACACCATATATTTT.

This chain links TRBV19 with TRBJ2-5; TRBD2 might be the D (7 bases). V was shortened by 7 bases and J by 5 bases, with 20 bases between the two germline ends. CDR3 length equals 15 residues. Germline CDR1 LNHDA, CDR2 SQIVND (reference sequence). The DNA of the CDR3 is TGTGCCAGTACCGGCGGGGGCGCTCTCCGGGAGACCCAGTACTTC. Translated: CASTGGGALRETQYF.

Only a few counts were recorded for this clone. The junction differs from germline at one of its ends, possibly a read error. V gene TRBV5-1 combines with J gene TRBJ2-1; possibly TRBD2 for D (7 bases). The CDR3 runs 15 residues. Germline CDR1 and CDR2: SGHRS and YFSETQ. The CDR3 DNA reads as TGCGCCAGCAACTTGGGGGCGGGGGCCGCCAATGAGCAGTTCTTC. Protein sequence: CASNLGAGAANEQFF.